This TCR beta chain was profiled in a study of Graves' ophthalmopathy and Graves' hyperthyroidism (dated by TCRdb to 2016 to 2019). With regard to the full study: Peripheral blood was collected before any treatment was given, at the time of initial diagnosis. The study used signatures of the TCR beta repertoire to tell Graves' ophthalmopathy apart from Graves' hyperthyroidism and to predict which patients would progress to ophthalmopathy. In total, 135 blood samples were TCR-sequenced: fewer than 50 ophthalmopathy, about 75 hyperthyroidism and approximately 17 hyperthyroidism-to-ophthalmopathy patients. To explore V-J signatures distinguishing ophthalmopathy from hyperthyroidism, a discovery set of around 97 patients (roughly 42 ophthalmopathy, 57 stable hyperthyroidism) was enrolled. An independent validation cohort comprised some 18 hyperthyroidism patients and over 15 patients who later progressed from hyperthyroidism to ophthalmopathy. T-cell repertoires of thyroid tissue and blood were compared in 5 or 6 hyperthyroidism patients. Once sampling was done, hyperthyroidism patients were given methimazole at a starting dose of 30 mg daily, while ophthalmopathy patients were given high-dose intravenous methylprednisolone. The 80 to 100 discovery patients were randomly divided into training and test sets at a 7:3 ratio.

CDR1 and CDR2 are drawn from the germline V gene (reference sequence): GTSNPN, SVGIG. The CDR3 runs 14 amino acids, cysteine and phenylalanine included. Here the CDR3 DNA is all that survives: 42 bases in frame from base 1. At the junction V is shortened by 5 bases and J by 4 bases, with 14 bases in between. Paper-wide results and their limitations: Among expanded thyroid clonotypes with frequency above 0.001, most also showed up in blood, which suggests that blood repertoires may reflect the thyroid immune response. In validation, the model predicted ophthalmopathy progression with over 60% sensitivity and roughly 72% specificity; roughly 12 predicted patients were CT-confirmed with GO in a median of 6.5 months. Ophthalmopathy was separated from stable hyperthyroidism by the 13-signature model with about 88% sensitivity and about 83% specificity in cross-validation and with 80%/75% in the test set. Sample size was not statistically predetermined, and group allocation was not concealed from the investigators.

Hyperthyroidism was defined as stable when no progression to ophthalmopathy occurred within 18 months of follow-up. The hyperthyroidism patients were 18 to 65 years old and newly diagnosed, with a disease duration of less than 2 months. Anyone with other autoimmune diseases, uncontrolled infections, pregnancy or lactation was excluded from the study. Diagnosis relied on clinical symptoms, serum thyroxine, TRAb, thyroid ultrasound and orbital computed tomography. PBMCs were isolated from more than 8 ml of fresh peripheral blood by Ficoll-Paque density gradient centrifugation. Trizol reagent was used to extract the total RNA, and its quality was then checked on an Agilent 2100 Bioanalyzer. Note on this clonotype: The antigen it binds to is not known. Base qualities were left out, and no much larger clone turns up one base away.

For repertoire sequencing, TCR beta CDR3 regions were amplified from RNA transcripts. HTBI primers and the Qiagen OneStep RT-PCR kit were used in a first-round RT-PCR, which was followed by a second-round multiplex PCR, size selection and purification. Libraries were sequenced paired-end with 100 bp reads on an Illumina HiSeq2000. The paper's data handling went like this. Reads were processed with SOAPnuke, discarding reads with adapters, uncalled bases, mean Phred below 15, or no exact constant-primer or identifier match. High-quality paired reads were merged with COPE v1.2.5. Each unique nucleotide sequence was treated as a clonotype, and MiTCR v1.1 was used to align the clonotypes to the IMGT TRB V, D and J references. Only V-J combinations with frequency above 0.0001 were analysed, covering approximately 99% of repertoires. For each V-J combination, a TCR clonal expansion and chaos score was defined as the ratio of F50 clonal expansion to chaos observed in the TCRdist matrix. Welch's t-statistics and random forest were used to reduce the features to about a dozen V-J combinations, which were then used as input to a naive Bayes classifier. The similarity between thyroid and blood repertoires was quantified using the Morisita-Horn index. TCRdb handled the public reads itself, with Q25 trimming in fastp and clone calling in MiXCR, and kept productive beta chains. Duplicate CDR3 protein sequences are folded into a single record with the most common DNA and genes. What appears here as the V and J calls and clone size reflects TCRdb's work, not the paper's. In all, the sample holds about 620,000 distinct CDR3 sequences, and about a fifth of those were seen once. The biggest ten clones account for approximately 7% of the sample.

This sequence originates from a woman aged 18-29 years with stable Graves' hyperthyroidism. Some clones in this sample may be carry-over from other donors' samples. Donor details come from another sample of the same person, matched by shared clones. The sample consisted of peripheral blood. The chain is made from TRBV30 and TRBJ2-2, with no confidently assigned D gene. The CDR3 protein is CAWVSRPGTGELFF. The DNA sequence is TGTGCCTGGGTATCGAGACCGGGCACCGGGGAGCTGTTTTTT. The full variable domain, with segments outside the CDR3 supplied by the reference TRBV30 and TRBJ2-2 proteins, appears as SQTIHQWPATLVQPVGSPLSLECTVEGTSNPNLYWYRQAAGRGLQLLFYSVGIGQISSEVPQNLSASRPQDRQFILSSKKLLLSDSGFYLCAWVSRPGTGELFFGEGSRLTVL.